The entry that follows covers one T cell receptor beta chain sequence. Germline CDR1 and CDR2: KGHSH and LQKENI. V gave up 3 bases and J gave up 8 bases, with 13 bases separating them. The CDR3 totals 14 residues. These data come from a study of cytomegalovirus exposure and HLA in healthy donors. Study-wide context: Across almost 400 genotyped donors, 81% landed in the Caucasian-associated ancestry cluster.

Vbeta (60) and Jbeta (13) primers were used in the PCR. Only in-frame clones appear in the TCRdb table, and some are missing; sequencing was by immunoSEQ multiplex PCR. The sample holds 150,000 to 250,000 clones, roughly 80% seen once. Sample: PBMCs. This clonotype was obtained from a woman in her forties or fifties in good health and CMV-seropositive. The chain joins TRBV18 to TRBJ1-4; weak D call: TRBD1 (5 bases). The CDR3 is CASSPGLGSEKLFF. The CDR3 DNA reads TGTGCCAGCTCACCGGGACTGGGGTCGGAAAAACTGTTTTTT.